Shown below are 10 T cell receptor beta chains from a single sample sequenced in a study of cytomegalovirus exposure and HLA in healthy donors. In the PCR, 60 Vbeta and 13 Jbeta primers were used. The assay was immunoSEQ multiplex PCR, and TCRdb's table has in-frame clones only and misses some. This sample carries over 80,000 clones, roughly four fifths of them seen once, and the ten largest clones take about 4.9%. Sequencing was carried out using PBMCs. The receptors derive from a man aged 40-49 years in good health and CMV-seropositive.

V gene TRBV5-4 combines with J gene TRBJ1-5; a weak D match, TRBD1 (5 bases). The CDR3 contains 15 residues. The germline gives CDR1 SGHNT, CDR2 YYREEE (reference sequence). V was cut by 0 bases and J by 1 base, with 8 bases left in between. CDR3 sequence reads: CASSLDGGSNQPQHF. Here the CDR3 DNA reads TGTGCCAGCAGCTTGGACGGGGGGAGCAATCAGCCCCAGCATTTT.

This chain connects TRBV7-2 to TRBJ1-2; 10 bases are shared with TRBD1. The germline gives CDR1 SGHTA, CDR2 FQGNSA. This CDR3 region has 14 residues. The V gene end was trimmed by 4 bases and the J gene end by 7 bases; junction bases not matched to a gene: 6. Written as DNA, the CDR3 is TGTGCCAGCAGCTCGAGACAGGGGGCCAGTGGCTACACCTTC. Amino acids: CASSSRQGASGYTF.

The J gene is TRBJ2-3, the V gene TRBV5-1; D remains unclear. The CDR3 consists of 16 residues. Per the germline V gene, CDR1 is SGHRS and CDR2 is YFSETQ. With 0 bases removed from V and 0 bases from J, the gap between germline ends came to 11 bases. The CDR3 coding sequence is TGCGCCAGCAGCTTGGCCGCCGCACTAAGCACAGATACGCAGTATTTT. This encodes CASSLAAALSTDTQYF.

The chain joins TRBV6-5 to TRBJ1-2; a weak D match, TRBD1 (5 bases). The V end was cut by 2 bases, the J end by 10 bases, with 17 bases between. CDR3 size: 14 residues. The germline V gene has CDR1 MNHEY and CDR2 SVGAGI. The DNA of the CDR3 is TGTGCCAGCAGTTACGGCCTTGGGGGGACGAACTACACCTTC. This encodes CASSYGLGGTNYTF.

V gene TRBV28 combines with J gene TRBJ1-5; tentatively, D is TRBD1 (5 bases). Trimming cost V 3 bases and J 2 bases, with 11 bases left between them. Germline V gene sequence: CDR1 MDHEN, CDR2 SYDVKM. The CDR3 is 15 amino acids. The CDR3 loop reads CASSFGGSGNQPQHF. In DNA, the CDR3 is TGTGCCAGCAGTTTCGGGGGGTCAGGCAATCAGCCCCAGCATTTT. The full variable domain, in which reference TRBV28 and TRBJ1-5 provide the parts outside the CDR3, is DVKVTQSSRYLVKRTGEKVFLECVQDMDHENMFWYRQDPGLGLRLIYFSYDVKMKEKGDIPEGYSVSREKKERFSLILESASTNQTSMYLCASSFGGSGNQPQHFGDGTRLSIL.

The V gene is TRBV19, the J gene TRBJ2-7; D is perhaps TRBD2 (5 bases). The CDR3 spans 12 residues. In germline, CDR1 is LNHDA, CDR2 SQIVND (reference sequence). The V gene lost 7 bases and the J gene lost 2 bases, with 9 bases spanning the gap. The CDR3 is CASMGDTYEQYF. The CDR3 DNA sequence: TGTGCCAGTATGGGAGATACCTACGAGCAGTACTTC.

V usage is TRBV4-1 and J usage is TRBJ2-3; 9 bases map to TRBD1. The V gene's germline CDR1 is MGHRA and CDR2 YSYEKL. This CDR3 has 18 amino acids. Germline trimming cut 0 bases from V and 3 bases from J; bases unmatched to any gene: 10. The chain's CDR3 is CASSQELMGQGSTDTQYF. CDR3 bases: TGCGCCAGCAGCCAAGAGCTGATGGGACAGGGTAGTACAGATACGCAGTATTTT.

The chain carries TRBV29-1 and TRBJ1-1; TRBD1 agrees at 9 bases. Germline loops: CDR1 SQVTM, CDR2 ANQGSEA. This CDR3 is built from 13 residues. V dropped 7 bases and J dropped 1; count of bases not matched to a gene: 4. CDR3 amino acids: CSGWTGENTEAFF. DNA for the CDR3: TGCAGCGGGTGGACAGGGGAGAACACTGAAGCTTTCTTT.

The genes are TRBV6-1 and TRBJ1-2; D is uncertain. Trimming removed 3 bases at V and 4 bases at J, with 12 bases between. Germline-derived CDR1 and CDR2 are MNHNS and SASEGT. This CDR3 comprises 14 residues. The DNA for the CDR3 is TGTGCCAGCAGTGATACTCCCCGGGGCTATGGCTACACCTTC. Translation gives CASSDTPRGYGYTF.

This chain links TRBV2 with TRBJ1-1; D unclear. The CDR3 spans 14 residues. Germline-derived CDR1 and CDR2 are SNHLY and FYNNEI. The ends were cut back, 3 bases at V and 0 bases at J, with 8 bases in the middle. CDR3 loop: CASSEALMNTEAFF. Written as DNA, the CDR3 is TGTGCCAGCAGTGAGGCACTAATGAACACTGAAGCTTTCTTT.